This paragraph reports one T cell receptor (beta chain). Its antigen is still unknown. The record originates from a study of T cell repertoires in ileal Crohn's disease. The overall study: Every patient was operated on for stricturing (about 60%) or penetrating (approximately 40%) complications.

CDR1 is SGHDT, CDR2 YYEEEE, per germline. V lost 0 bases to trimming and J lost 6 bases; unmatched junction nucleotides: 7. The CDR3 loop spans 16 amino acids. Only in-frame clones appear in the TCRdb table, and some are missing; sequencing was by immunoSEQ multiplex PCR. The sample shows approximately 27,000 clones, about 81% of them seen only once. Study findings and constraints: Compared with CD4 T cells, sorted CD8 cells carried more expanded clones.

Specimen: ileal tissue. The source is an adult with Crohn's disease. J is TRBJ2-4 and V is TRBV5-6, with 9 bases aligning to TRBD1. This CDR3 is CASSLAPGQGLNIQYF. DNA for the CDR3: TGTGCCAGCAGCTTGGCCCCGGGACAGGGTTTAAACATTCAGTACTTC.